Listed below are T cell receptor beta chains from one sample, sequenced in a study of blood T cell repertoires in COVID-19. Clones were read by immunoSEQ multiplex PCR, and TCRdb kept only the in-frame ones, dropping some. This table holds under 250,000 clones, around 89% found once. The sequencing sample was made of peripheral blood. The receptors here all came from a woman in her 30s with COVID-19, enrolled during active disease. The CDR3 runs from the conserved cysteine through the conserved F or W. Fields, in order: V gene, D gene, J gene, CDR3 protein. A D gene is named only where the DNA matches it firmly.

TRBV19	.	TRBJ2-7	CASSISGRLHF
TRBV2	.	TRBJ1-6	CASSRDTTDNSPLHF
TRBV29-1	TRBD1	TRBJ2-6	CSVAGTGISGANVLTF
TRBV10-3	.	TRBJ2-3	CAISESRVTDTQYF
TRBV2	.	TRBJ2-2	CASSEHIRDPNTGELFF
TRBV9	.	TRBJ2-2	CASSVDLAGELFF
TRBV6-4	TRBD2	TRBJ2-2	CASSDSASGNTGELFF
TRBV25-1	.	TRBJ2-5	CASSAQGGPGTQYF
TRBV2	TRBD2	TRBJ2-3	CASREGLAGPTDTQYF
TRBV29-1	.	TRBJ1-1	CSVEVSRNTEAFF
TRBV7-2	TRBD2	TRBJ2-7	CASSSAGSGQYF
TRBV28	TRBD1	TRBJ1-2	CASSSTGGGYGYTF
TRBV5-4	.	TRBJ2-3	CASTLPGTDTQYF
TRBV2	.	TRBJ2-7	CASSVSRTEQYF
TRBV2	.	TRBJ2-2	CASSGVTGSGELFF
TRBV4-3	.	TRBJ2-7	CASSQEITLSSYEQYF
TRBV9	TRBD1	TRBJ2-2	CASSVGYRGTNTGELFF
TRBV18	TRBD2	TRBJ2-1	CASSPPLTSGNHNEQFF